This T cell receptor (beta chain) stems from a study of cytomegalovirus exposure and HLA in healthy donors. About this clone: Its specificity is not known.

Findings and limits, study-wide: Presence/absence analyses supposed approximately even sequencing depth among donors. In a later analysis, TCR beta V- and J-gene trimming was associated with a missense DCLRE1C variant. Analyzed later, most CMV-associated TCR beta chains appeared HLA-restricted.

Primers: 60 Vbeta forward and 13 Jbeta reverse. Repertoires were generated with immunoSEQ multiplex PCR, while TCRdb's copy carries only in-frame clones and drops some. The sample totals 130,000 or so clones. In germline, CDR1 is SGDLS, CDR2 YYNGEE. Unmatched junction bases numbered 1, after V lost 2 bases and J lost 1 base. The CDR3 is 14 residues long. Sequencing was done on a sample of PBMCs. The TCR was taken from a woman aged 40 to 55 in good health and CMV-seronegative. J is TRBJ2-5 and V is TRBV9; 8 nucleotides align to TRBD2. The CDR3 protein is CASSVSGVQETQYF. In nucleotides, the CDR3 is TGTGCCAGCAGCGTTAGCGGGGTCCAAGAGACCCAGTACTTC.